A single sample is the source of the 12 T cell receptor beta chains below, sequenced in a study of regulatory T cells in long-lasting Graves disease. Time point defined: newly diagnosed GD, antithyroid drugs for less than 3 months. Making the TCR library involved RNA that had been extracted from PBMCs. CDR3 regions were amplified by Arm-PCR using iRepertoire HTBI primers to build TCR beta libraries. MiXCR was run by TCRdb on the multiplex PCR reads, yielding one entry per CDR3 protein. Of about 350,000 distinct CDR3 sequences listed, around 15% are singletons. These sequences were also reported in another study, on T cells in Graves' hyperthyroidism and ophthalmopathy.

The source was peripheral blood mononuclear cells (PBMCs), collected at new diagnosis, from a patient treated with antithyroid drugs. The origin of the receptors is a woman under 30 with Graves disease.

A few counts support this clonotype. CDR3 residues: CASSLGGTDLAKNIQYF. The DNA of the CDR3 is TGCGCCAGCAGCTTGGGCGGGACAGATCTAGCCAAAAACATTCAGTACTTC. V gene TRBV5-1 combines with J gene TRBJ2-4; the D gene is possibly TRBD1 (7 bases). Germline V gene lookup returns CDR1 SGHRS and CDR2 YFSETQ. The length of the CDR3 is 17 residues. Between the trimmed V and J ends, which lost 0 bases and 0 bases, there was a span of 13 bases.

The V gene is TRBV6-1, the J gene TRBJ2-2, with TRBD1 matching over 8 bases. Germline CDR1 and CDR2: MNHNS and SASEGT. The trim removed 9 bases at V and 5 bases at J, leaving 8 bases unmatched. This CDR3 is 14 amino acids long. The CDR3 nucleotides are TGTGCCAGTGAAGGACAGGGTCGAACCGGGGAGCTGTTTTTT. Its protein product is CASEGQGRTGELFF.

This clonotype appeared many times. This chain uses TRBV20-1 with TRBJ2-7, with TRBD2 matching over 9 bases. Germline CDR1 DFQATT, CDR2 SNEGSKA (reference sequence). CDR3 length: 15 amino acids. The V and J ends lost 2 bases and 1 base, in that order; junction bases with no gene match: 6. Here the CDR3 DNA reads TGCAGTGCTAGACGGGGTAGCGGGAGATCCTACGAGCAGTACTTC. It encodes CSARRGSGRSYEQYF.

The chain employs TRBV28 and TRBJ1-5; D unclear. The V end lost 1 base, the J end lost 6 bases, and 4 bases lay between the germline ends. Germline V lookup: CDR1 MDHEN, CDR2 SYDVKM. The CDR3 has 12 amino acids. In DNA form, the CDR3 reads TGTGCCAGCAGTTTATACGGTCAGCCCCAGCATTTT. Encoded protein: CASSLYGQPQHF. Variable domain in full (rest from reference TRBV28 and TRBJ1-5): DVKVTQSSRYLVKRTGEKVFLECVQDMDHENMFWYRQDPGLGLRLIYFSYDVKMKEKGDIPEGYSVSREKKERFSLILESASTNQTSMYLCASSLYGQPQHFGDGTRLSIL.

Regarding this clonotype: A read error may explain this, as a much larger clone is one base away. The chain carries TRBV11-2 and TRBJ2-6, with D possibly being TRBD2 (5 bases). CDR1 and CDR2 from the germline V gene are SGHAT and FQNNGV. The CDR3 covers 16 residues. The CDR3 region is CASSQDRGSRANVLTF. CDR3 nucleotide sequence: TGCGCCAGCAGCCAAGATCGAGGGTCTAGGGCCAACGTCCTGACTTTC.

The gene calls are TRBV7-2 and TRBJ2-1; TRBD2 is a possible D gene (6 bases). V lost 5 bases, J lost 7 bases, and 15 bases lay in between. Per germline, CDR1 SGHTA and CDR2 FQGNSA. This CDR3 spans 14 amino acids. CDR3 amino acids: CASSLWDSGNEQFF. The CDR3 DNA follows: TGTGCCAGCAGCCTATGGGATAGCGGAAATGAGCAGTTCTTC. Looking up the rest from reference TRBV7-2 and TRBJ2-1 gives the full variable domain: GAGVSQSPSNKVTEKGKDVELRCDPISGHTALYWYRQSLGQGLEFLIYFQGNSAPDKSGLPSDRFSAERTGGSVSTLTIQRTQQEDSAVYLCASSLWDSGNEQFFGPGTRLTVL.

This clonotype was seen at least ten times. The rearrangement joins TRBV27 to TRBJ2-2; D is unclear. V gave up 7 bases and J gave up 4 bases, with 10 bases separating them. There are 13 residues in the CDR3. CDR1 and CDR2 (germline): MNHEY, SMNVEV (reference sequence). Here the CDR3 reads CASTDVGTGELFF. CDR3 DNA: TGTGCCAGCACAGACGTCGGCACCGGGGAGCTGTTTTTT.

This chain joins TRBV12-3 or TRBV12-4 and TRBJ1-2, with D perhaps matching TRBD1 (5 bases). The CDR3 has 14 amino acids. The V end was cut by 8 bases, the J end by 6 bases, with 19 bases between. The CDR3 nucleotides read TGTGCCAGCTCCCTGTTTGGGGGAGGAGATGGCTACACCTTC. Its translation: CASSLFGGGDGYTF.

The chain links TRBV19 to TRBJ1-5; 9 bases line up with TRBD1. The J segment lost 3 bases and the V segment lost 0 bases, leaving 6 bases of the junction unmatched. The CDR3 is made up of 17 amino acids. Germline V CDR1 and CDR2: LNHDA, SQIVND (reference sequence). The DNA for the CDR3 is TGTGCCAGTAGTATAGATCACCGGGACAGGGTCAATCAGCCCCAGCATTTT. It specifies CASSIDHRDRVNQPQHF.

The CDR3 region is CATSDPGQGANEQYF. The CDR3 nucleotides read TGTGCCACCAGTGATCCGGGACAGGGGGCCAACGAGCAGTACTTC. The chain couples TRBV24-1 to TRBJ2-7, with TRBD1 identical over 12 bases. V shed 3 bases and J 5 bases; nucleotides not matched to a gene: 4. Germline CDR1 reads KGHDR; CDR2 reads SFDVKD. This CDR3 contains 15 residues.

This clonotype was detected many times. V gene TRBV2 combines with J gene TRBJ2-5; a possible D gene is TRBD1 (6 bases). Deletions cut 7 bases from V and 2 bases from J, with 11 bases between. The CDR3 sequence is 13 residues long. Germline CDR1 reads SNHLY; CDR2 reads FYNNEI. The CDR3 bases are TGTGCCAGCAAGCGGACAGAACAAGAGACCCAGTACTTC. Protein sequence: CASKRTEQETQYF. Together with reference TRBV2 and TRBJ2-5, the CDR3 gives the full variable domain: EPEVTQTPSHQVTQMGQEVILRCVPISNHLYFYWYRQILGQKVEFLVSFYNNEISEKSEIFDDQFSVERPDGSNFTLKIRSTKLEDSAMYFCASKRTEQETQYFGPGTRLLVL.

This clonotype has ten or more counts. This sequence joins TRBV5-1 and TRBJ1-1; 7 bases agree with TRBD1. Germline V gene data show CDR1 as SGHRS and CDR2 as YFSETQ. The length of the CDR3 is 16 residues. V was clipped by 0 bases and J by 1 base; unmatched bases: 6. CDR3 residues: CASSLEGGRRNTEAFF. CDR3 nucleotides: TGCGCCAGCAGCTTGGAAGGGGGCAGGAGGAACACTGAAGCTTTCTTT.